This T cell receptor (beta chain) originates from a study of T cell repertoires in cytomegalovirus infection. After removal of 0 bases from V and 3 bases from J, the junction contained 9 bases not matched to a gene. Germline V gives CDR1 SNHLY, CDR2 FYNNEI. CDR3 length: 18 amino acids. Each CDR3 protein is one row after TCRdb ran MiXCR on the reads. The sample records hundreds of thousands of distinct CDR3 sequences, over 25% being singletons. Study-wide points: Within the response measured ex vivo, HLA-C-restricted CMV-specific TCR beta clonotypes were dominant.

This clonotype was detected many times. Its specificity is not known. V is TRBV2 and J is TRBJ1-2; 11 bases fit TRBD1. This TCR was sampled from a human donor in good health (CMV status not recorded). Some clones in this sample may be carry-over from other donors' samples. The specimen comprised cultured CD8+ T cells from PBMCs, sampled from culture after CMV antigen stimulation. CDR3 sequence reads: CASSEAPSDRGRDYGYTF. The CDR3 region has the DNA TGTGCCAGCAGTGAAGCACCCTCGGACAGGGGGCGAGACTATGGCTACACCTTC.